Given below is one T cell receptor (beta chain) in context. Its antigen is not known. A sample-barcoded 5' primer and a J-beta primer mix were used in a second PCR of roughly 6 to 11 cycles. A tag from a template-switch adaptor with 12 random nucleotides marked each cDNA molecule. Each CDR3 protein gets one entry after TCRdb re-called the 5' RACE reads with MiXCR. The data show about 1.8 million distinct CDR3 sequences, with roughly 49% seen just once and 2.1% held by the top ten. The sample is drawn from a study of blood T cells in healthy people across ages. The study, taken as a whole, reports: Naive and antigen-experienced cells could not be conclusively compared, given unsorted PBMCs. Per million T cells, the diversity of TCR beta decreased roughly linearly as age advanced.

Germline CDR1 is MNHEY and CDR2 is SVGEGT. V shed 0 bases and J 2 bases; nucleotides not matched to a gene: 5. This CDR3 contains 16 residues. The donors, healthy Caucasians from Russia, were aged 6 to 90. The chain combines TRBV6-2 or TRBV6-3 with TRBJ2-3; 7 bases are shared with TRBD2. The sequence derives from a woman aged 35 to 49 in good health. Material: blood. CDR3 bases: TGTGCCAGCAGTTACTCGGGTAGCGGGCACACAGATACGCAGTATTTT. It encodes CASSYSGSGHTDTQYF.